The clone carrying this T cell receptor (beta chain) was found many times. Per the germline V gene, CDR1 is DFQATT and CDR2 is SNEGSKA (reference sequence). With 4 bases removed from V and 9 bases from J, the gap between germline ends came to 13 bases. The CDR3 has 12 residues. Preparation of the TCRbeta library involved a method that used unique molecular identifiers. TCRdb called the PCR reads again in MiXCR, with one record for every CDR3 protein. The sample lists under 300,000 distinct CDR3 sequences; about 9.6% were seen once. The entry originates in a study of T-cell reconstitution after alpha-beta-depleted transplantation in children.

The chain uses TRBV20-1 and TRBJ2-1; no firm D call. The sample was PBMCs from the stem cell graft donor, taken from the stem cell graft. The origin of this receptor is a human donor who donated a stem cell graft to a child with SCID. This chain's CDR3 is CSATKPGGEQFF. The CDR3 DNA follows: TGCAGTGCTACGAAACCTGGTGGTGAGCAGTTCTTC.